The 16 T cell receptor beta chains below come from one sample, sequenced in a study of blood T cell repertoires in COVID-19. Measured with immunoSEQ multiplex PCR; TCRdb has only the in-frame clones, and not every one. The repertoire includes about 370,000 clones, 80% to 95% of them detected once, and 0.8% to 0.9% sits in the top ten. The specimen was PBMCs or T cells enriched from blood (not recorded which). The receptors derive from a woman in her thirties or forties who had been exposed to COVID-19.

The chain has TRBV5-1 and TRBJ2-1, with D perhaps TRBD1 or TRBD2 (5 bases each). The ends were cut back, 4 bases at V and 5 bases at J, with 16 bases in the middle. The CDR3 totals 15 residues. CDR1 SGHRS and CDR2 YFSETQ come from the germline V gene. The DNA of the CDR3 is TGCGCCAGCAGCCTGGGACCTGACGGGAACAATGAGCAGTTCTTC. Its protein is CASSLGPDGNNEQFF.

The chain couples TRBV6-5 to TRBJ2-5, with D maybe TRBD2 (7 bases). With 0 bases removed from V and 5 bases from J, the gap between germline ends came to 10 bases. Per the germline V gene, CDR1 is MNHEY and CDR2 is SVGAGI. CDR3 length: 14 amino acids. CDR3 DNA: TGTGCCAGCAGTTACTCGAAGGGGGGGGAGACCCAGTACTTC. This sequence encodes CASSYSKGGETQYF.

The chain carries TRBV9 and TRBJ2-7; D unclear. The CDR3 covers 13 residues. Trimming removed 5 bases from V and 2 bases from J, with 11 bases in between. Germline-derived CDR1 and CDR2 are SGDLS and YYNGEE. For the CDR3, the DNA is TGTGCCAGCAGTCCTGGAGAAGCCTACGAGCAGTACTTC. The encoded protein is CASSPGEAYEQYF.

The gene calls are TRBV4-1 and TRBJ1-5; TRBD1 matches at 12 bases. CDR1 and CDR2 from the germline V gene are MGHRA and YSYEKL. Unmatched junction bases numbered 4, after V lost 1 base and J lost 6 bases. CDR3 length: 16 amino acids. The CDR3, as DNA: TGCGCCAGCAGCCAAGGGGAGGGACAGGGGGCTCAGCCCCAGCATTTT. It codes for CASSQGEGQGAQPQHF.

V and J are TRBV19 and TRBJ1-6, with TRBD1 matching over 10 bases. Germline V gene lookup returns CDR1 LNHDA and CDR2 SQIVND (reference sequence). V shed 5 bases and J 9 bases; nucleotides not matched to a gene: 10. CDR3 length equals 16 residues. The CDR3 is CASSPRDRGSFSPLHF. DNA for the CDR3: TGTGCCAGTAGTCCGAGGGACAGGGGAAGTTTTTCACCCCTCCACTTT. The full variable domain, with the rest looked up from reference TRBV19 and TRBJ1-6, is DGGITQSPKYLFRKEGQNVTLSCEQNLNHDAMYWYRQDPGQGLRLIYYSQIVNDFQKGDIAEGYSVSREKKESFPLTVTSAQKNPTAFYLCASSPRDRGSFSPLHFGNGTRLTVT.

This chain uses TRBV18 with TRBJ2-5, with TRBD1 matching over 9 bases. Germline CDR1 KGHSH, CDR2 LQKENI. This CDR3 is 14 amino acids long. The junction had 1 base not matched to a gene; V was cut back by 4 bases and J by 1 base. CDR3 region: CASSLTGGQETQYF. For the CDR3, the DNA is TGTGCCAGCTCACTGACAGGGGGCCAAGAGACCCAGTACTTC. Drawing the rest from reference TRBV18 and TRBJ2-5, the complete variable domain is NAGVMQNPRHLVRRRGQEARLRCSPMKGHSHVYWYRQLPEEGLKFMVYLQKENIIDESGMPKERFSAEFPKEGPSILRIQQVVRGDSAAYFCASSLTGGQETQYFGPGTRLLVL.

J is TRBJ1-5 and V is TRBV10-3; D perhaps matches TRBD1 (5 bases). CDR3 size: 17 residues. Germline lookup yields CDR1 ENHRY and CDR2 SYGVKD. Trimming removed 0 bases from V and 0 bases from J, with 12 bases in between. The CDR3, as DNA: TGTGCCATCAGTGAGTCCTTGGGGGGACCTAGCAATCAGCCCCAGCATTTT. As protein: CAISESLGGPSNQPQHF.

The V and J genes are TRBV7-5 and TRBJ1-5; TRBD1 is the table's D call, not checked against the DNA. TRBV7-5 is designated a pseudogene. The CDR3 length is 16 residues. CDR3 DNA sequence: TGTGTCAGAAGCTTAGCATGGGGCGGTAGCAATCAGCCCCAGCATTTT. Translating it yields CVRSLAWGGSNQPQHF.

The chain uses TRBV30 and TRBJ2-7, with 9 bases fitting TRBD1. Trimming took 4 bases from V and 3 from J; bases not matched to a gene: 13. The germline V gene has CDR1 GTSNPN and CDR2 SVGIG (reference sequence). The CDR3 has 16 residues. The CDR3 reads CAWNAEPGQGLYEQYF. In DNA, the CDR3 is TGTGCCTGGAATGCTGAACCGGGACAGGGACTCTACGAGCAGTACTTC. Complete variable domain (other parts from reference TRBV30 and TRBJ2-7): SQTIHQWPATLVQPVGSPLSLECTVEGTSNPNLYWYRQAAGRGLQLLFYSVGIGQISSEVPQNLSASRPQDRQFILSSKKLLLSDSGFYLCAWNAEPGQGLYEQYFGPGTRLTVT.

V and J are TRBV7-3 and TRBJ1-1; D not certain. V was cut by 0 bases and J by 1 base, with 6 bases left in between. CDR1 SGHTA and CDR2 FQGTGA come from the germline V gene. The CDR3 is 14 residues long. The CDR3 loop is CASSLTHTNTEAFF. The CDR3 bases are TGTGCCAGCAGCTTAACCCACACGAACACTGAAGCTTTCTTT.

CDR3: CASTPPGGLEAFF. The CDR3 bases are TGTGCCAGTACCCCCCCGGGGGGGCTTGAAGCTTTCTTT. The chain links TRBV19 to TRBJ1-1, with D maybe TRBD1 (6 bases). V was shortened by 7 bases and J by 7 bases, with 16 bases between the two germline ends. The CDR3 runs to 13 residues. In germline, CDR1 is LNHDA, CDR2 SQIVND (reference sequence).

The gene calls are TRBV27 and TRBJ1-6, with 8 bases aligning to TRBD1. V shed 6 bases and J 0 bases; nucleotides not matched to a gene: 7. CDR1 is MNHEY, CDR2 SMNVEV, per germline (reference sequence). The CDR3 totals 17 residues. The chain's CDR3 is CASRPTGGLSYNSPLHF. CDR3 sequence (DNA): TGTGCCAGCAGACCAACAGGGGGGCTCTCCTATAATTCACCCCTCCACTTT.

This sequence joins TRBV15 and TRBJ1-2, with 8 positions matching TRBD1. Germline trimming cut 0 bases from V and 5 bases from J; bases unmatched to any gene: 14. This CDR3 contains 18 residues. CDR1 and CDR2 (germline): LNHNV, YYDKDF (reference sequence). The CDR3 nucleotides read TGTGCCACCAGCAGAGATTCAGGTGGGGACAGGTCCCGTTATGGCTACACCTTC. It yields the protein CATSRDSGGDRSRYGYTF.

The chain links TRBV2 to TRBJ2-7; D remains ambiguous. The ends were cut back, 6 bases at V and 2 bases at J, with 17 bases in the middle. This CDR3 is built from 15 residues. Germline CDR1 is SNHLY and CDR2 is FYNNEI. The CDR3 reads CASSPRGSSPYEQYF. For the CDR3, the DNA is TGTGCCAGCAGCCCCCGTGGTAGTAGCCCCTACGAGCAGTACTTC.

In nucleotides, the CDR3 is TGTGCCACCAGTGATTTAGTACAGGGGGCGAGTGGCTACACCTTC. Translating gives CATSDLVQGASGYTF. The V call is TRBV24-1, the J call TRBJ1-2, with 9 bases aligning to TRBD1. The length of the CDR3 is 15 residues. The V gene's germline CDR1 is KGHDR and CDR2 SFDVKD. The J segment lost 7 bases and the V segment lost 1 base, leaving 6 bases of the junction unmatched.

The chain couples TRBV25-1 to TRBJ2-7; unclear D gene. Trimming took off 2 bases at V and 3 bases at J, with 11 bases between the two ends. The CDR3 sequence is 14 residues long. CDR1 and CDR2 from the germline V gene are MGHDK and SYGVNS. The CDR3 here is CASSEPGGIYEQYF. In DNA form, the CDR3 reads TGTGCCAGCAGTGAACCCGGCGGTATCTACGAGCAGTACTTC.